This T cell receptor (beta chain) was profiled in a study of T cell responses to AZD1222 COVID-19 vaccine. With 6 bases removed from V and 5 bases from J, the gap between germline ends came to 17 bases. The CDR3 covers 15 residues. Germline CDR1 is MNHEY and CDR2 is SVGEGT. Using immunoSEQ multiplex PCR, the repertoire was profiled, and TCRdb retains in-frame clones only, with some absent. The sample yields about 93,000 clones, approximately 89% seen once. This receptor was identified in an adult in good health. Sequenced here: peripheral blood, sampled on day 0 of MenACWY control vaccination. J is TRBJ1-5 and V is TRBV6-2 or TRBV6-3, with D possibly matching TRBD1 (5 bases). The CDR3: CASSPPWGGDQPQHF. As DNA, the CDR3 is TGTGCCAGCAGCCCCCCGTGGGGGGGAGATCAGCCCCAGCATTTT.